This record covers a single T cell receptor (beta chain). What it binds is unknown. The data were taken from a study of beta chain features in type 1 diabetes. As every portion of the isolated RNA was reverse transcribed, the sequencing read expressed TCRB transcripts. TCRdb's copy holds only in-frame clones and misses some; the assay was immunoSEQ multiplex PCR. The sample holds 300,000 to 350,000 clones, 15% to 20% seen once. General observations from the study: Comparison showed that naive, central memory and Treg TCRB repertoires appeared more similar among patients than among healthy donors.

This CDR3 spans 12 amino acids. CDR1 and CDR2 from the germline V gene are MNHEY and SVGAGI. Trimming removed 5 bases from V and 6 bases from J, with 9 bases in between. The chain carries TRBV6-5 and TRBJ2-3; D call uncertain. This TCR derives from a woman in her late teens or twenties in good health. The sequencing input was naive CD4+ T cells from blood. CDR3 protein: CASSRPGDTQYF. The DNA for the CDR3 is TGTGCCAGCAGTCGTCCCGGGGATACGCAGTATTTT.